These T cell receptor beta chains were read from a single sample in a study of graft-versus-host responses after intestinal transplantation. TCRdb's table, derived via immunoSEQ multiplex PCR, lists solely in-frame clones and lacks some. The profile shows some 10,000 clones, around 73% of them singletons. Specimen: ileum tissue, collected 500 to 550 days after intestinal transplant. The receptors come from a human patient who received an intestinal transplant, so some T cells may come from the graft donor. Both conserved end residues are part of each CDR3. The order of the fields is J gene, clone size, V gene, D gene, CDR3 protein, CDR3 DNA. D genes are given only for firm matches. Not all rows give a size; the values are once, few, many and, for expanded clones, a class.

j_call: TRBJ2-7; clone_size: .; v_call: TRBV28; d_call: .; cdr3_aa: CASSLDRAYEQYF; cdr3_nt: TGTGCCAGCAGTTTGGACCGAGCCTACGAGCAGTACTTC
j_call: TRBJ2-2; clone_size: .; v_call: TRBV9; d_call: .; cdr3_aa: CASSVAGPTGELFF; cdr3_nt: TGTGCCAGCAGCGTAGCGGGACCGACCGGGGAGCTGTTTTTT
j_call: TRBJ2-7; clone_size: .; v_call: TRBV7-9; d_call: TRBD2; cdr3_aa: CASSFSGLVYEQYF; cdr3_nt: TGTGCCAGCAGCTTTTCGGGACTAGTCTACGAGCAGTACTTC
j_call: TRBJ2-1; clone_size: .; v_call: TRBV4-1; d_call: .; cdr3_aa: CASSQVGGHLHHNEQFF; cdr3_nt: TGCGCCAGCAGCCAGGTCGGGGGCCACCTGCACCACAATGAGCAGTTCTTC
j_call: TRBJ2-7; clone_size: .; v_call: TRBV20-1; d_call: .; cdr3_aa: CSAATSYEQYF; cdr3_nt: TGCAGTGCTGCGACCTCCTACGAGCAGTACTTC
j_call: TRBJ2-5; clone_size: .; v_call: TRBV2; d_call: .; cdr3_aa: CASRRRSVGQETQYF; cdr3_nt: TGTGCCAGCAGGAGAAGGAGCGTGGGGCAAGAGACCCAGTACTTC
j_call: TRBJ1-2; clone_size: .; v_call: TRBV29-1; d_call: .; cdr3_aa: CSVVPCREDYGYTF; cdr3_nt: TGCAGCGTTGTTCCCTGTCGGGAGGACTATGGTTACACCTTC
j_call: TRBJ2-7; clone_size: .; v_call: TRBV6-5; d_call: .; cdr3_aa: CASTPGPFVEQYF; cdr3_nt: TGTGCCTCCACCCCGGGACCGTTTGTGGAGCAGTACTTC
j_call: TRBJ2-2; clone_size: .; v_call: TRBV7-6; d_call: TRBD2; cdr3_aa: CASSLGTSGGTNTGELFF; cdr3_nt: TGTGCCAGCAGCTTAGGGACTAGCGGGGGGACGAACACCGGGGAGCTGTTTTTT
j_call: TRBJ2-3; clone_size: few; v_call: TRBV5-1; d_call: TRBD2; cdr3_aa: CASSLYPGTSGGASTDTQYF; cdr3_nt: TGCGCCAGCAGCCTGTACCCCGGGACTAGCGGGGGGGCGAGCACAGATACGCAGTATTTT
j_call: TRBJ2-7; clone_size: .; v_call: TRBV4-1; d_call: .; cdr3_aa: CASSQVGFSSPGPSYEQYF; cdr3_nt: TGCGCCAGCAGCCAAGTTGGTTTTTCTTCCCCCGGCCCCTCCTACGAGCAGTACTTC
j_call: TRBJ2-6; clone_size: .; v_call: TRBV4-3; d_call: .; cdr3_aa: CASSQDERGAAYFVSGANVLTF; cdr3_nt: TGCGCCAGCAGCCAAGACGAACGAGGGGCAGCATATTTTGTCTCTGGGGCCAACGTCCTGACTTTC
j_call: TRBJ2-7; clone_size: .; v_call: TRBV11-2; d_call: .; cdr3_aa: CASSSGQLVEQYF; cdr3_nt: TGTGCCAGCAGCTCAGGACAGTTAGTCGAGCAGTACTTC
j_call: TRBJ1-2; clone_size: .; v_call: TRBV5-3; d_call: .; cdr3_aa: CARSFRQSDPYGYTF; cdr3_nt: TGTGCCAGAAGTTTCAGACAGTCGGACCCCTATGGCTACACCTTC
j_call: TRBJ1-1; clone_size: .; v_call: TRBV14; d_call: TRBD1; cdr3_aa: CASSQGRTGGTEAFF; cdr3_nt: TGTGCCAGCAGCCAAGGCCGGACAGGGGGCACTGAAGCTTTCTTT
j_call: TRBJ2-1; clone_size: .; v_call: TRBV11-2; d_call: .; cdr3_aa: CASSLGRQSNEQFF; cdr3_nt: TGTGCCAGCAGCTTAGGACGACAGTCCAATGAGCAGTTCTTC
j_call: TRBJ2-7; clone_size: .; v_call: TRBV13; d_call: .; cdr3_aa: CASSLRGGPVEQYF; cdr3_nt: TGTGCCAGCAGCCTCAGGGGAGGGCCTGTCGAGCAGTACTTC
j_call: TRBJ1-1; clone_size: .; v_call: TRBV5-1; d_call: .; cdr3_aa: CASSLATRAAEAFF; cdr3_nt: TGCGCCAGCAGCTTGGCCACCAGGGCGGCTGAAGCTTTCTTT
j_call: TRBJ2-3; clone_size: .; v_call: TRBV28; d_call: TRBD2; cdr3_aa: CASSRLREAPAFDTDTQYF; cdr3_nt: TGTGCCAGCAGTCGGTTGCGGGAGGCCCCGGCCTTTGACACAGATACGCAGTATTTT
j_call: TRBJ2-1; clone_size: .; v_call: TRBV11-2; d_call: TRBD2; cdr3_aa: CASRTSASGYNEQFF; cdr3_nt: TGTGCCAGCAGAACTTCCGCTAGCGGCTACAATGAGCAGTTCTTC
j_call: TRBJ2-7; clone_size: .; v_call: TRBV18; d_call: .; cdr3_aa: CASSRDTPYEQYF; cdr3_nt: TGTGCCAGCTCAAGGGACACCCCTTACGAGCAGTACTTC
j_call: TRBJ2-3; clone_size: .; v_call: TRBV19; d_call: TRBD2; cdr3_aa: CATEIGGGPQYF; cdr3_nt: TGTGCCACTGAAATTGGGGGGGGTCCGCAGTATTTT
j_call: TRBJ2-7; clone_size: .; v_call: TRBV5-1; d_call: .; cdr3_aa: CASSLDNSYEQYF; cdr3_nt: TGCGCCAGCAGCTTGGACAACTCCTACGAGCAGTACTTC
j_call: TRBJ2-3; clone_size: .; v_call: TRBV5-1; d_call: .; cdr3_aa: CASSPAADTQYF; cdr3_nt: TGCGCCAGCAGTCCAGCGGCAGATACGCAGTATTTT
j_call: TRBJ2-4; clone_size: .; v_call: TRBV2; d_call: .; cdr3_aa: CASSEVRGLGRNIQYF; cdr3_nt: TGTGCCAGCAGTGAAGTGCGGGGCCTAGGTCGAAACATTCAGTACTTC
j_call: TRBJ1-3; clone_size: .; v_call: TRBV7-2; d_call: .; cdr3_aa: CASSSGSGNTIYF; cdr3_nt: TGTGCCAGCAGCTCAGGGTCTGGAAACACCATATATTTT
j_call: TRBJ2-1; clone_size: .; v_call: TRBV4-3; d_call: .; cdr3_aa: CASSLHTNYETDTYNEQFF; cdr3_nt: TGCGCCAGCAGCCTACACACTAACTACGAGACAGACACTTACAATGAGCAGTTCTTC
j_call: TRBJ2-7; clone_size: .; v_call: TRBV28; d_call: TRBD1; cdr3_aa: CASSQRTGMKFEQYF; cdr3_nt: TGTGCCAGCAGTCAGCGGACAGGGATGAAGTTCGAGCAGTACTTC
j_call: TRBJ2-7; clone_size: .; v_call: TRBV7-2; d_call: TRBD2; cdr3_aa: CASSLWGLAGDEQYF; cdr3_nt: TGTGCCAGCAGCTTATGGGGACTAGCGGGAGACGAGCAGTACTTC
j_call: TRBJ2-1; clone_size: .; v_call: TRBV5-6; d_call: TRBD1; cdr3_aa: CASSLARDRGWGEQFF; cdr3_nt: TGTGCCAGCAGCTTGGCCCGGGACAGGGGATGGGGTGAGCAGTTCTTC
j_call: TRBJ1-1; clone_size: few; v_call: TRBV7-2; d_call: TRBD1; cdr3_aa: CASSRTGDTEAFF; cdr3_nt: TGTGCCAGCAGTCGTACAGGGGACACTGAAGCTTTCTTT
j_call: TRBJ1-1; clone_size: .; v_call: TRBV7-9; d_call: .; cdr3_aa: CASIQGNTEAFF; cdr3_nt: TGTGCCAGCATCCAGGGTAACACTGAAGCTTTCTTT
j_call: TRBJ2-1; clone_size: few; v_call: TRBV10-1; d_call: .; cdr3_aa: CASISAYNEQFF; cdr3_nt: TGCGCCAGCATATCTGCGTACAATGAGCAGTTCTTC
j_call: TRBJ1-2; clone_size: .; v_call: TRBV4-1; d_call: .; cdr3_aa: CASSQEGAQAYTF; cdr3_nt: TGCGCCAGCAGCCAAGAGGGGGCCCAGGCGTACACCTTC
j_call: TRBJ1-2; clone_size: .; v_call: TRBV14; d_call: .; cdr3_aa: CASSQDRRGYTF; cdr3_nt: TGTGCCAGCAGCCAAGATAGGAGGGGCTACACCTTC
j_call: TRBJ2-3; clone_size: .; v_call: TRBV27; d_call: .; cdr3_aa: CASSPSGATDTQYF; cdr3_nt: TGTGCCAGCAGTCCCTCGGGAGCGACAGATACGCAGTATTTT
j_call: TRBJ2-7; clone_size: .; v_call: TRBV5-1; d_call: TRBD1; cdr3_aa: CASSPWTGESGEQYF; cdr3_nt: TGCGCCAGCAGCCCCTGGACAGGGGAATCGGGCGAGCAGTACTTC
j_call: TRBJ2-7; clone_size: .; v_call: TRBV5-1; d_call: TRBD2; cdr3_aa: CASRLLTSGSRYEQYF; cdr3_nt: TGCGCCAGCAGACTCCTGACTAGCGGGAGTCGGTACGAGCAGTACTTC
j_call: TRBJ2-7; clone_size: .; v_call: TRBV6-1; d_call: TRBD2; cdr3_aa: CASSEPSGAPYEQYF; cdr3_nt: TGTGCCAGCAGTGAACCTAGCGGGGCCCCCTACGAGCAGTACTTC
j_call: TRBJ1-1; clone_size: .; v_call: TRBV28; d_call: TRBD1; cdr3_aa: CASSLWTGGTEAFF; cdr3_nt: TGTGCCAGCAGTTTATGGACAGGGGGCACTGAAGCTTTCTTT
j_call: TRBJ2-1; clone_size: .; v_call: TRBV6-4; d_call: TRBD2; cdr3_aa: CASSDVAGGNEQFF; cdr3_nt: TGTGCCAGCAGTGACGTAGCGGGTGGGAATGAGCAGTTCTTC